This T cell receptor beta chain was recorded in a study of blood T cell repertoires in COVID-19. The overall study: Sites in the United States, Italy and Spain provided acute and convalescent COVID-19 samples. PBMCs, B-cell-depleted T cells, or T cells provided the cDNA or gDNA that made up the material.

Seattle's cohort entered during active infection and was followed longitudinally. CDR1 and CDR2 from the germline V gene are MNHEY and SVGEGT. V lost 5 bases to trimming and J lost 4 bases, with 15 bases between them. The CDR3 consists of 15 residues. Original handling: Amplified reference gene primers provided the basis for estimating nucleated cell counts. Assay used: immunoSEQ multiplex PCR; TCRdb lists only in-frame clones, some missing. Clonal size and the V and J genes are those of that table, whereas D and trimming came from the DNA. The sample includes about 200,000 clones, 70% to 90% of them seen just once.

The sample consisted of peripheral blood. This clonotype was sampled from a woman in her seventies with COVID-19, enrolled during active disease. The chain couples TRBV6-2 or TRBV6-3 to TRBJ2-1, with D tentatively TRBD2 (6 bases). CDR3 protein: CASSPPGTHYNEQFF. The CDR3 nucleotides read TGTGCCAGCAGTCCCCCCGGGACTCATTACAATGAGCAGTTCTTC.